The subject of this entry is one T cell receptor beta chain. Its antigen is currently unknown. The entry originates in a study of cytomegalovirus exposure and HLA in healthy donors. Study background: Across some 400 genotyped donors, roughly 80% landed in the Caucasian-associated ancestry cluster.

Trimming took 4 bases from V and 5 from J; bases not matched to a gene: 11. The CDR3 contains 17 residues. CDR1 SGHRS and CDR2 YFSETQ come from the germline V gene. General study findings and limits: Using the classifier, cytomegalovirus status was reportedly diagnosed with high specificity and sensitivity. When a later analysis compared HLA-associated TCR beta chains with equally common others, the HLA-associated chains turned out to be more clonally expanded and to have lower generation probabilities.

In the PCR, 60 Vbeta and 13 Jbeta primers were used. Here immunoSEQ multiplex PCR was the method, and the copy in TCRdb shows in-frame clones only, minus some. The table records roughly 150,000 clones, roughly 84% of them present only once. Sequencing was performed on PBMCs. The chain is built from TRBV5-1 and TRBJ2-1; 11 bases line up with TRBD2. This sequence was found in a woman younger than 30 in good health and CMV-seronegative. The CDR3 nucleotides are TGCGCCAGCAGCCCACGACTAGCGGGGCCTCTAGACAATGAGCAGTTCTTC. Its translation is CASSPRLAGPLDNEQFF.